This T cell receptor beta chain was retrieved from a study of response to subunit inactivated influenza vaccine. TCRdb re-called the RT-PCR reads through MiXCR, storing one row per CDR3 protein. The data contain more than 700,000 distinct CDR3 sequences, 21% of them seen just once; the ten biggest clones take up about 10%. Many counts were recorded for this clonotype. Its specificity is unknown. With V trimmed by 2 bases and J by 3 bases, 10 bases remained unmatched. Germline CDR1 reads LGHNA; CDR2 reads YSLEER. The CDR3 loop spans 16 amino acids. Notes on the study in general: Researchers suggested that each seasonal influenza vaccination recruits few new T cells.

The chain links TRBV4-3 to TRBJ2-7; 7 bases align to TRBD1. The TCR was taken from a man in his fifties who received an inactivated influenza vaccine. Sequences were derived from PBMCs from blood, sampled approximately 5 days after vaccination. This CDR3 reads CASSQLTGVGFYEQYF. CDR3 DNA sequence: TGCGCCAGCAGCCAATTAACAGGGGTGGGATTCTACGAGCAGTACTTC.